This T cell receptor (beta chain) was documented in a study of radiotherapy plus CTLA-4 blockade in lung cancer. Study summary: Disease control was present in 30% to 40% of patients, and objective responses in about 18%. Notes on the study in general: Radiotherapy with ipilimumab was followed by blood expansion of tumor-derived clones.

Focal radiation plus CTLA-4 blockade with ipilimumab was administered to patients who had chemo-refractory metastatic non-small-cell lung cancer. TCRdb's table, derived via immunoSEQ multiplex PCR, lists solely in-frame clones and lacks some. The sample gives around 70,000 clones, around 86% of which show up once; around two fifths is in the top ten. Comment on this clone: Its antigen is still unknown.

The sequences come from peripheral blood, collected from a patient treated with radiotherapy plus ipilimumab. This sequence originates from a human donor with non-small cell lung cancer that progressed on radiotherapy plus ipilimumab.

The CDR3 region is CASSVDPPGLVYNEQFF. The DNA of the CDR3 is TGTGCCAGCAGCGTAGACCCACCGGGACTAGTGTACAATGAGCAGTTCTTC. The rearrangement links TRBV9 to TRBJ2-1; 8 positions match TRBD2. With V trimmed by 0 bases and J by 4 bases, 9 bases remained unmatched. The CDR3 has 17 residues. The germline V gene has CDR1 SGDLS and CDR2 YYNGEE.